This T cell receptor beta chain was identified during a study of blood T cell repertoires in COVID-19. About the research overall: Spain, Italy and the United States supplied samples that represented acute and convalescent COVID-19.

This CDR3 is 19 amino acids long. Trimming removed 3 bases from V and 9 bases from J; junction bases left unmatched: 20. Germline CDR1 MNHNS, CDR2 SASEGT. As processed by the authors: Amplification from reference gene primers served as the basis for estimated nucleated cell counts. Assay: immunoSEQ multiplex PCR; the TCRdb copy retains only in-frame clones and omits some. V and J calls plus clone size are reproduced from that table; the DNA served to infer D and trimming. The sample contains fewer than 350,000 clones, 75% to 90% of which appear only once. This rearrangement joins TRBV6-1 to TRBJ2-6, with 7 bases fitting TRBD1. This clonotype was obtained from a woman in her thirties who had recovered from COVID-19. The sequenced sample consisted of peripheral blood. CDR3 protein: CASSDPEGQVTLVGNVLTF. The DNA of the CDR3 is TGTGCCAGCAGTGATCCGGAAGGACAGGTTACTCTGGTGGGCAACGTCCTGACTTTC.